This T cell receptor (beta chain) originates from a study of blood T cell repertoires in COVID-19. This CDR3 region has 15 residues. The germline V gene has CDR1 SGHNT and CDR2 YYREEE (reference sequence). Trimming removed 2 bases at V and 0 bases at J, with 6 bases between. Only in-frame clones appear in the TCRdb table, and some are missing; sequencing was by immunoSEQ multiplex PCR. Of some 210,000 clones listed, 70% to 90% are singletons. The sequence was collected from a woman aged 40-49 years who had recovered from COVID-19. The sample consisted of peripheral blood. The J gene is TRBJ1-6, the V gene TRBV5-4; D is ambiguous. The chain's CDR3 is CASSFEGSYNSPLHF. The DNA for the CDR3 is TGTGCCAGCAGCTTCGAGGGCTCCTATAATTCACCCCTCCACTTT.